The entry below gives a single T cell receptor (beta chain) sequence along with its context. This specimen comes from a study of blood T cell repertoires in COVID-19. Turning to the study itself: T cells, B-cell-depleted T cells, or PBMCs provided the cDNA or gDNA that served as material.

Authors' data handling: Counts of nucleated cells, estimated from reference gene primer amplification, were obtained. Sequencing was performed with immunoSEQ multiplex PCR; in TCRdb, only in-frame clones are kept and a portion is missing. V and J calls and clone size are those listed in that table; D and trimming were worked out from the DNA. The table records 200,000 or so clones, 80% to 90% of them present only once. V was pared by 4 bases and J by 2 bases, with 9 bases between. CDR1 and CDR2 (germline): SEHNR, FQNEAQ (reference sequence). The CDR3 runs 15 residues. The chain combines TRBV7-9 with TRBJ2-6; tentatively, D is TRBD1 (5 bases). Sequencing was done on a sample of peripheral blood. The receptor was derived from a man between 65 and 85 years old with active or convalescent COVID-19. In DNA, the CDR3 is TGTGCCAGCAGCTCGACCAGGGCTGGGGCCAACGTCCTGACTTTC. It specifies CASSSTRAGANVLTF. The full variable domain, in which reference TRBV7-9 and TRBJ2-6 provide the parts outside the CDR3, is DTGVSQNPRHKITKRGQNVTFRCDPISEHNRLYWYRQTLGQGPEFLTYFQNEAQLEKSRLLSDRFSAERPKGSFSTLEIQRTEQGDSAMYLCASSSTRAGANVLTFGAGSRLTVL.